This entry features one T cell receptor (beta chain) sequence. Its target is not known. Specified treatment: roughly 19 received Ad26.COV2.S at low or high dose, single or two shots; about 5 received placebo; per-sample allocation not given. After the first vaccine or placebo injection, samples were drawn on day 63. The record originates from a study of Ad26.COV2.S vaccination and SARS-CoV-2 variants. Regarding the study as a whole: Total T cell responses, in the TCR breadth and depth analyses, may have been underestimated.

Germline CDR1 LNHDA, CDR2 SQIVND (reference sequence). This CDR3 has 12 residues. V lost 3 bases and J 7 bases, leaving 9 bases between the germline ends. TCRdb's table, derived via immunoSEQ multiplex PCR, lists solely in-frame clones and lacks some. The sample records over 400,000 clones, about 90% being singletons. Sequencing was performed on peripheral blood, taken in a trial of Ad26.COV2.S vaccine versus placebo. The V and J genes are TRBV19 and TRBJ1-1; D unclear. This receptor was taken from a person between 18 and 59 years old who received the Ad26.COV2.S COVID-19 vaccine or a placebo. This CDR3 reads CASSMGGNEAFF. For the CDR3, the DNA is TGTGCCAGTAGTATGGGCGGGAATGAAGCTTTCTTT.